These 11 T cell receptor beta chains share one sample of origin, sequenced in a study of blood T cells in healthy people across ages. A sample-barcoded 5' primer and a J-beta primer mix were used in a second PCR of roughly 7 to 11 cycles. TCRdb re-called the 5' RACE reads through MiXCR, storing one row per CDR3 protein. The table has 710,000 or so distinct CDR3 sequences, about 30% seen once; the top ten hold 15% to 17%. Sequences were obtained from blood. The receptors were sampled from a woman older than 75 in good health.

Of note for this clonotype: One base away lies a much larger clone, so this may be a sequencing read error. V gene TRBV20-1 combines with J gene TRBJ1-2; D is ambiguous. V was pared by 2 bases and J by 10 bases, with 11 bases between. The length of the CDR3 is 11 residues. Germline CDR1 and CDR2: DFQATT and SNEGSKA (reference sequence). The CDR3 sequence: CSARSLRSYTF. In DNA form, the CDR3 reads TGCAGTGCTAGATCGCTTCGGTCCTACACCTTC.

J is TRBJ1-3 and V is TRBV7-2; D gene uncertain. The CDR3 is made up of 14 amino acids. CDR1 SGHTA and CDR2 FQGNSA come from the germline V gene. Trimming cost V 10 bases and J 4 bases, with 17 bases left between them. This chain's CDR3 is CATTAGPSGNTIYF. The CDR3 nucleotides are TGTGCCACCACTGCCGGTCCTTCCGGAAACACCATATATTTT. The entire variable domain, with the rest obtained from reference TRBV7-2 and TRBJ1-3, is as follows: GAGVSQSPSNKVTEKGKDVELRCDPISGHTALYWYRQSLGQGLEFLIYFQGNSAPDKSGLPSDRFSAERTGGSVSTLTIQRTQQEDSAVYLCATTAGPSGNTIYFGEGSWLTVV.

This clonotype was seen only once. The chain combines TRBV6-6 with TRBJ2-2; D is perhaps TRBD1 (5 bases). CDR1 MNHNY and CDR2 SVGAGI come from the germline V gene (reference sequence). Trimming left V 4 bases short and J 4 bases short, with 10 bases between. The CDR3 runs 14 residues. The CDR3 is CASSFGAGTGELFF. CDR3 coding DNA: TGTGCCAGCAGTTTTGGGGCCGGCACCGGGGAGCTGTTTTTT.

This clonotype was recorded many times. V is TRBV5-1 and J is TRBJ1-1, with D tentatively TRBD1 (5 bases). Germline-derived CDR1 and CDR2 are SGHRS and YFSETQ. With 0 bases removed from V and 1 base from J, the gap between germline ends came to 10 bases. There are 15 residues in the CDR3. The CDR3: CASSLAGPSNTEAFF. The CDR3, as DNA: TGCGCCAGCAGCTTGGCGGGACCGTCGAACACTGAAGCTTTCTTT. Filled out from reference TRBV5-1 and TRBJ1-1, the complete variable domain reads KAGVTQTPRYLIKTRGQQVTLSCSPISGHRSVSWYQQTPGQGLQFLFEYFSETQRNKGNFPGRFSGRQFSNSRSEMNVSTLELGDSALYLCASSLAGPSNTEAFFGQGTRLTVV.

This clonotype was found a few times. V is TRBV4-1 and J is TRBJ1-3; 8 bases align to TRBD1. Germline assignment: CDR1 MGHRA and CDR2 YSYEKL. The CDR3 is 15 amino acids. V lost 4 bases and J lost 2; bases outside the gene matches: 4. CDR3 nucleotide sequence: TGCGCCAGCAGCCGAGGACAGGGTACTGGAAACACCATATATTTT. Encoded protein: CASSRGQGTGNTIYF.

The rearrangement links TRBV12-3 or TRBV12-4 to TRBJ2-5; TRBD2 aligns across 11 bases. The V gene end was trimmed by 3 bases and the J gene end by 14 bases; junction bases not matched to a gene: 17. The length of the CDR3 is 16 residues. The CDR3 DNA sequence: TGTGCCAGCAGTTTCTCCTCGGGACTAGCGGTCTACGAGCACTACTTC. This gives the protein CASSFSSGLAVYEHYF.

This clonotype showed up just once. This chain links TRBV6-6 with TRBJ2-1; the match to TRBD2 covers 7 bases. J gave up 0 bases and V 2 bases, and 1 base lay outside the gene matches. The CDR3 runs 15 residues. Germline CDR1 MNHNY, CDR2 SVGAGI (reference sequence). The CDR3 sequence is CASSYGDYSYNEQFF. Here the CDR3 DNA reads TGTGCCAGCAGTTACGGGGACTACTCCTACAATGAGCAGTTCTTC.

This clonotype occurred many times. For the CDR3, the DNA is TGTGCCAGCAGCCCGGATCCGGGACAGGCGCGCGAGCAGTACTTC. It codes for CASSPDPGQAREQYF. The chain is built from TRBV7-6 and TRBJ2-7, with TRBD1 matching 8 bases. V dropped 5 bases and J dropped 6; count of bases not matched to a gene: 12. This CDR3 region has 15 residues. Germline V gene data show CDR1 as SGHVS and CDR2 as FNYEAQ.

DNA of the CDR3: TGTGCCAGCAGCCAAGTGGGACTGCATCTAGCCGGGGAGCTGTTTTTT. Translating it yields CASSQVGLHLAGELFF. V usage is TRBV3-1 and J usage is TRBJ2-2; tentatively, D is TRBD2 (6 bases). The CDR3 is 16 residues long. Looked up from germline, CDR1 is LGHDT and CDR2 is YNNKEL (reference sequence). V shed 1 base and J shed 6 bases, with 15 bases lying between them.

This clonotype appeared many times. The V and J genes are TRBV6-2 or TRBV6-3 and TRBJ2-3; 8 bases align to TRBD2. CDR3 size: 16 residues. Germline V gene data show CDR1 as MNHEY and CDR2 as SVGEGT. The V and J ends lost 5 bases and 4 bases, in that order; junction bases with no gene match: 11. The CDR3 reads CASSLSRAGVADTQYF. The CDR3 DNA reads as TGTGCCAGCAGTCTGTCCAGAGCGGGGGTTGCAGATACGCAGTATTTT.

The rearrangement uses TRBV18 and TRBJ2-3, with unresolved D. V lost 1 base to trimming and J lost 5 bases, with 13 bases between them. The CDR3 contains 15 residues. CDR1 and CDR2 (germline): KGHSH, LQKENI. CDR3 DNA: TGTGCCAGCTCACCACGAAGGTCTTCCAGAGATACGCAGTATTTT. Encoded protein: CASSPRRSSRDTQYF.